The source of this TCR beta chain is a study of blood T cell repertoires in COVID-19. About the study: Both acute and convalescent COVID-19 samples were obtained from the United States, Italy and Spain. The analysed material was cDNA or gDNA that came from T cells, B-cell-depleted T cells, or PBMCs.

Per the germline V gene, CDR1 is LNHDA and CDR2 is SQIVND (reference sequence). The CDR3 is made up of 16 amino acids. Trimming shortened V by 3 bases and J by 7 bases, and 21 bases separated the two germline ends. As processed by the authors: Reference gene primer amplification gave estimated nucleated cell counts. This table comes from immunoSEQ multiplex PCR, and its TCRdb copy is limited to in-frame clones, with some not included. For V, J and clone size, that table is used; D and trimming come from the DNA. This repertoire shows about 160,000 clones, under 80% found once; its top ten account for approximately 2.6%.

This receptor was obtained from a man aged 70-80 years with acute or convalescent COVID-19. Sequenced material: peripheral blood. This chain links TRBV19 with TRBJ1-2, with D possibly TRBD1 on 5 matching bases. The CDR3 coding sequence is TGTGCCAGTAGTATTTCGCCGTTGCAAAATAGGGGTGGCTACACCTTC. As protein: CASSISPLQNRGGYTF.